Listed below are T cell receptor beta chains from one sample, sequenced in a study of PD-1 blockade in classical Hodgkin lymphoma. TCRdb's copy holds only in-frame clones and misses some; the assay was immunoSEQ multiplex PCR. The table includes some 38,000 clones, more than 65% detected once. The sequenced sample was peripheral blood mononuclear cells (PBMCs), obtained before the second cycle of nivolumab. These receptors came from a human donor with classical Hodgkin lymphoma. The CDR3 runs from the conserved cysteine through the conserved F or W. Fields, in order: V gene, J gene, CDR3 length, CDR3 protein.

>TRBV5-4|TRBJ1-2|15
CASSLSESGKAGYTF
>TRBV19|TRBJ2-1|13
CASSPPGGDEQFF
>TRBV18|TRBJ1-3|16
CASSPEQGDSGNTIYF
>TRBV2|TRBJ1-4|14
CASRPQNSHEKLFF
>TRBV7-8|TRBJ1-4|14
CASSLGDSNEKLFF
>TRBV18|TRBJ1-1|15
CASSPWTSGNTEAFF
>TRBV5-1|TRBJ2-7|16
CASSPAVDRASYEQYF
>TRBV7-2|TRBJ2-7|14
CASSQSDSRLEQYF
>TRBV19|TRBJ1-1|15
CASSSGLAWGTEAFF
>TRBV27|TRBJ1-4|13
CASSPDRGVKLFF
>TRBV7-2|TRBJ1-3|13
CASSGGAGNTIYF
>TRBV7-2|TRBJ1-2|14
CASSLVGDDYGYTF
>TRBV10-3|TRBJ1-1|16
CAISGAPQEGYTEAFF
>TRBV9|TRBJ2-3|13
CASSLTGEDTQYF
>TRBV6-4|TRBJ1-1|17
CASTNGRASLMNTEAFF
>TRBV5-1|TRBJ2-7|13
CASGTGPSYEQYF
>TRBV6-6|TRBJ2-7|13
CASSETRAYEQYF
>TRBV4-3|TRBJ1-5|16
CASSQRGRDKRQPQHF
>TRBV10-3|TRBJ2-3|14
CAVRTRDRLDTQYF
>TRBV5-1|TRBJ1-3|17
CASSLGVTDSSGNTIYF
>TRBV5-1|TRBJ1-2|13
CASSFRGNYGYTF
>TRBV2|TRBJ1-6|14
CASSEGLKNSPLHF
>TRBV14|TRBJ1-5|15
CASSQGGHPGQPQHF
>TRBV7-2|TRBJ2-7|13
CASATGASYEQYF
>TRBV19|TRBJ1-1|13
CATGTGVNTEAFF
>TRBV6-1|TRBJ1-1|13
CASSETGQTEAFF
>TRBV2|TRBJ2-3|14
CASSPPTSRDTQYF
>TRBV7-8|TRBJ2-3|16
CASTPGPREVPDTQYF
>TRBV5-1|TRBJ2-3|16
CASSLVSGSDTDTQYF
>TRBV11-2|TRBJ1-1|15
CASSLRGGLDTEAFF
>TRBV5-1|TRBJ2-7|15
CASGPGFGMSYEQYF
>TRBV4-3|TRBJ1-2|14
CASSQDLAGGGYTF
>TRBV7-2|TRBJ2-3|15
CASSLNNPSTDTQYF
>TRBV11-2|TRBJ2-5|10
CASSKETQYF
>TRBV5-4|TRBJ1-2|14
CASSLGRTNYGYTF
>TRBV5-1|TRBJ1-4|17
CASSDRPNIATNEKLFF
>TRBV7-2|TRBJ2-2|15
CASSLARDSSGELFF
>TRBV6-6|TRBJ2-2|15
CASSFQRQGAGELFF
>TRBV2|TRBJ2-1|16
CASSELGGQGKNEQFF
>TRBV6-5|TRBJ1-2|14
CASSPQRAAYGYTF
>TRBV5-1|TRBJ1-4|14
CASRGTGGDEKLFF
>TRBV4-3|TRBJ2-5|13
CASSQVLQETQYF
>TRBV5-6|TRBJ1-2|14
CASSFGTGGSGYTF
>TRBV5-6|TRBJ1-2|12
CASREGEGGYTF
>TRBV7-2|TRBJ2-5|13
CASSAEPQETQYF
>TRBV6-6|TRBJ2-3|16
CASTESTSGYPDTQYF
>TRBV30|TRBJ1-2|12
CANRGQGYGYTF
>TRBV30|TRBJ1-4|14
CAWRKTGGFEKLFF
>TRBV13|TRBJ2-3|17
CASSLTPRRGGGDTQYF
>TRBV9|TRBJ2-7|12
CASSVGGNEQYF
>TRBV29-1|TRBJ1-4|15
CSAEFRDRVNEKLFF
>TRBV9|TRBJ2-3|14
CASSFRTSGDTQYF
>TRBV5-1|TRBJ1-4|15
CASSPRTGGGEKLFF
>TRBV6-6|.|14
CASSYSQGTYEQYF
>TRBV10-1|TRBJ2-1|16
CASRIPGLAGGQEQFF
>TRBV19|TRBJ2-7|14
CASSIGQSSYEQYF
>TRBV2|TRBJ2-3|14
CASRYREPTDTQYF
>TRBV7-8|TRBJ2-1|15
CASCDRKSSYNEQFF
>TRBV21-1|TRBJ2-7|14
CASSKNRGRDRQYF
>TRBV4-1|TRBJ2-7|15
CASSPAPGQPYEQYF